This T cell receptor (beta chain) was retrieved from a study of blood T cell repertoires in COVID-19. Sequencing was performed with immunoSEQ multiplex PCR; in TCRdb, only in-frame clones are kept and a portion is missing. The sample consists of a few hundred thousand clones, 80% to 90% of them appearing once. The CDR3 length is 15 residues. Unmatched junction bases numbered 5, after V lost 1 base and J lost 3 bases. Germline CDR1 reads LNHDA; CDR2 reads SQIVND (reference sequence). The sample was peripheral blood. This TCR came from a woman between 65 and 79 years old with COVID-19, enrolled during active disease. V gene TRBV19 combines with J gene TRBJ1-2, with 7 positions matching TRBD1. CDR3 nucleotide sequence: TGTGCCAGTAGTATAGCCAACAGGGGAGACTATGGCTACACCTTC. Translated: CASSIANRGDYGYTF.